The entry that follows covers one TCR beta chain sequence. The antigen is not known. The sample comes from a study of T cell responses to AZD1222 COVID-19 vaccine. V shed 5 bases and J 4 bases; nucleotides not matched to a gene: 6. This CDR3 is 16 amino acids long. From germline, CDR1 is MDHEN and CDR2 SYDVKM. Whole-study results and caveats: There were vaccine-associated CD4 TCRs across spike, dominant at 160-218 and 743-854. Nearly half of spike-specific TCRs reportedly target unmutated variant regions. White British donors predominated, females outnumbered males, and clonal diversity was possibly underestimated. Rises in breadth and depth of Spike-specific TCRs came after two AZD1222 doses.

Libraries were prepared by immunoSEQ multiplex PCR; TCRdb keeps only in-frame clonotypes and omits some of them. The top ten clones hold over 0.85% of a sample with roughly 190,000 clones, approximately 90% of them seen once. The starting material was peripheral blood, obtained on day 0 of AZD1222 vaccination. This TCR was recovered from an adult in good health. V is TRBV28 and J is TRBJ2-6; 9 bases fit TRBD1. The CDR3 spells CASSTGGAVGANVLTF. DNA of the CDR3: TGTGCCAGCAGTACAGGGGGCGCGGTCGGGGCCAACGTCCTGACTTTC.